This entry lists 12 T cell receptor beta chains sequenced from one sample in a study of beta chain features in type 1 diabetes. The authors reverse transcribed all of the isolated RNA, so sequencing captured expressed TCRB transcripts. Profiled with immunoSEQ multiplex PCR; TCRdb holds only in-frame clones, not every one. This sample has about 320,000 clones, with approximately 15% found just once. The sequenced sample consisted of central memory CD4+ T cells from blood. The receptors come from a man younger than 40 in good health.

The sample holds a few counts of this clone. The rearrangement joins TRBV19 to TRBJ2-2, with 7 nucleotides matching TRBD2. In germline, CDR1 is LNHDA, CDR2 SQIVND (reference sequence). V lost 6 bases, J lost 0 bases, and 10 bases stayed unmatched. The length of the CDR3 is 17 residues. The CDR3: CASRRSSGGANTGELFF. The CDR3 nucleotides read TGTGCCAGTAGGAGGTCTAGCGGAGGCGCGAACACCGGGGAGCTGTTTTTT.

This clone was found a few times. The V call is TRBV11-2, the J call TRBJ2-1, with 7 bases identical to TRBD2. V dropped 4 bases and J dropped 6; count of bases not matched to a gene: 12. The V gene's germline CDR1 is SGHAT and CDR2 FQNNGV. The CDR3 extends over 16 amino acids. The CDR3: CASSSLKGGSPNEQFF. In DNA, the CDR3 is TGTGCCAGCAGCTCCCTGAAGGGCGGGAGTCCCAATGAGCAGTTCTTC.

This clone was picked up a small number of times. J is TRBJ2-1 and V is TRBV6-4; D could derive from TRBD1 or TRBD2 (5 bases each). Germline CDR1 is MRHNA and CDR2 is SNTAGT. CDR3 length equals 16 residues. Trimming removed 7 bases from V and 7 bases from J, with 23 bases in between. This CDR3 is CASNEGYDPTCNEQFF. CDR3 bases: TGTGCCAGCAACGAGGGGTATGACCCTACTTGTAATGAGCAGTTCTTC.

Only a few counts were recorded for this clone. The chain joins TRBV6-4 to TRBJ2-7; perhaps TRBD1 as D (5 bases). This CDR3 comprises 14 residues. The germline V gene encodes CDR1 MRHNA and CDR2 SNTAGT. V lost 5 bases and J lost 1, with 12 bases in between. CDR3 sequence reads: CASSPGFLSYEQYF. Here the CDR3 DNA reads TGTGCCAGCAGTCCAGGGTTTCTTTCCTACGAGCAGTACTTC.

In the case of this clone: One end of the junction fails to match germline, which may point to a read error. The J gene is TRBJ2-1, the V gene TRBV25-1; the match to TRBD2 covers 12 bases. CDR1 and CDR2 from the germline V gene are MGHDK and SYGVNS. The CDR3 totals 16 residues. CDR3 nucleotides: TGTGCCTGCAGCGTGACTAGCGGGAGCGCCTTGGATGAGCAGTTCTTC. Protein: CACSVTSGSALDEQFF.

This chain links TRBV10-3 with TRBJ1-6; D not certain. The germline V gene encodes CDR1 ENHRY and CDR2 SYGVKD. The CDR3 sequence is 14 residues long. V was cut by 3 bases and J by 10 bases, with 13 bases left in between. CDR3 sequence: CAISEGISDSPLHF. The CDR3 DNA reads as TGTGCCATCAGTGAAGGGATCTCGGACTCACCCCTCCACTTT.

The chain uses TRBV18 and TRBJ2-1; D gene ambiguous. This CDR3 is built from 15 residues. V was pared by 6 bases and J by 0 bases, with 12 bases between. Germline values: CDR1 KGHSH, CDR2 LQKENI. The CDR3: CASSPDTYSYNEQFF. The DNA of the CDR3 is TGTGCCAGCTCGCCGGATACTTACTCCTACAATGAGCAGTTCTTC.

This clone was picked up a small number of times. The CDR3 DNA reads as TGTGCCAGCAGGACAGGGGGATTAGGGCCGAAAGAGACCCAGTACTTC. This codes for CASRTGGLGPKETQYF. The chain combines TRBV7-2 with TRBJ2-5; TRBD1 matches at 9 bases. The germline V gene has CDR1 SGHTA and CDR2 FQGNSA. J gave up 3 bases and V 6 bases, and 11 bases lay outside the gene matches. CDR3 length equals 16 residues. Supplemented by reference TRBV7-2 and TRBJ2-5, the full variable domain reads GAGVSQSPSNKVTEKGKDVELRCDPISGHTALYWYRQSLGQGLEFLIYFQGNSAPDKSGLPSDRFSAERTGGSVSTLTIQRTQQEDSAVYLCASRTGGLGPKETQYFGPGTRLLVL.

This clone appeared once. The rearrangement joins TRBV5-1 to TRBJ1-4; no clear D. This CDR3 contains 14 residues. Germline V gene data show CDR1 as SGHRS and CDR2 as YFSETQ. Trimming shortened V by 5 bases and J by 0 bases, and 8 bases separated the two germline ends. The CDR3 protein is CASRETATNEKLFF. CDR3 sequence (DNA): TGCGCCAGCAGGGAGACTGCAACTAATGAAAAACTGTTTTTT.

The table lists this clone with a few counts. Other DNA variants within this sample encode the same CDR3. This chain uses TRBV9 with TRBJ2-3; D is perhaps TRBD2 (5 bases). With 3 bases removed from V and 6 bases from J, the gap between germline ends came to 11 bases. Germline loops: CDR1 SGDLS, CDR2 YYNGEE. The CDR3 length is 13 residues. The CDR3 nucleotides read TGTGCCAGCAGCGCGGAGGTCCCGGATACGCAGTATTTT. Translating gives CASSAEVPDTQYF.

CDR3 sequence (DNA): TGTGCCAGCAGTGATCAGCGGGGGGGGACAGATACGCAGTATTTT. Translating it yields CASSDQRGGTDTQYF. V and J are TRBV6-1 and TRBJ2-3, with 10 bases that match TRBD2. Per the germline V gene, CDR1 is MNHNS and CDR2 is SASEGT. The CDR3 runs to 15 residues. The J segment lost 3 bases and the V segment lost 3 bases, leaving 3 bases of the junction unmatched.

The J gene is TRBJ2-1, the V gene TRBV19; tentative D call: TRBD2 (6 bases). Germline CDR1 reads LNHDA; CDR2 reads SQIVND (reference sequence). This CDR3 contains 12 residues. V was clipped by 5 bases and J by 10 bases, with 12 bases between them. The CDR3 nucleotides read TGTGCCAGTAGTCCCTTAAGCGGGGAGCAGTTCTTC. It specifies CASSPLSGEQFF.